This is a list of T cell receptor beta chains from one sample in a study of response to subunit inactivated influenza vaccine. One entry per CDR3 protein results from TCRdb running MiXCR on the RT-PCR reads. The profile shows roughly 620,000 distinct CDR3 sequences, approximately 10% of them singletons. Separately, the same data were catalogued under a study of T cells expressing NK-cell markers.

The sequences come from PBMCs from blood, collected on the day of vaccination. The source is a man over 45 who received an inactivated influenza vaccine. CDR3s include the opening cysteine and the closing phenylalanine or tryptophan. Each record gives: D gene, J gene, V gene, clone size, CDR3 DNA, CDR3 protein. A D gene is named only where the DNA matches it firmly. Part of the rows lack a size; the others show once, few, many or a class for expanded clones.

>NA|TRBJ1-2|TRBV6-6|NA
TGTGCCAGCAGTTACAGGGGGTGGGCAGGGGACACCTTC
CASSYRGWAGDTF
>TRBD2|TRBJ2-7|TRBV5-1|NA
TGCGCCAGCAGCTCGGGTAGCGGGGGGGGAGGACCCGGCTCCTACGAGCAGTACTTC
CASSSGSGGGGPGSYEQYF
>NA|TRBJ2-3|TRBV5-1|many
TGCGCCAGCAGCTCTCAAAGCGGGTTACCCACAGATACGCAGTATTTT
CASSSQSGLPTDTQYF
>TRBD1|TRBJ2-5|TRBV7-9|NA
TGTGCCGGCAGCTTAGGGACAGGTGGGGAGACCCAGTACTTC
CAGSLGTGGETQYF
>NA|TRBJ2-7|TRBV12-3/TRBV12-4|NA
TGTGCCAGCAGTTTTAGGGGACCCCCACAGGCTAAATCTTACGAGCAGTACTTC
CASSFRGPPQAKSYEQYF
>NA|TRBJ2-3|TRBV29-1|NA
TGCAGCGTTGAAGACGACAGGCCCTGGGTGGATACGCAGTATTTT
CSVEDDRPWVDTQYF
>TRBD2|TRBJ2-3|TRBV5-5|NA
TGTGCCAGCAGCCCATGGACTAGCGGGAGCGCGGATACGCAGTATTTT
CASSPWTSGSADTQYF
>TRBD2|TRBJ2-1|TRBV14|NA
TGTGCCAGCAGCCAAGATTTCTGGACTAGCGGGAGGTACAATGAGCAGTTCTTC
CASSQDFWTSGRYNEQFF
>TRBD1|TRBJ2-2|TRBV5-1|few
TGCGCCAGCAACAAGGCAGGGGGCCACACCGGGGAGCTGTTTTTT
CASNKAGGHTGELFF
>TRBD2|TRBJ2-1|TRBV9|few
TGTGCCAGCAGCGTAGGACTAGCCCGGCACAATGAGCAGTTCTTC
CASSVGLARHNEQFF
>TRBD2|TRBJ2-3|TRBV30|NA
TGTGTCAGCGGGAGGGCAACAGATACGCAGTATTTT
CVSGRATDTQYF
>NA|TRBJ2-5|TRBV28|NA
TGTGCCAGCAGGACAGGTTTAAAGGAGACCCAGTACTTC
CASRTGLKETQYF
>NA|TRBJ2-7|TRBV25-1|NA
TGTGCCAGCAGTGAAGGCTACCGGGACGTTCTCTCCTACGAGCAGTACTTC
CASSEGYRDVLSYEQYF
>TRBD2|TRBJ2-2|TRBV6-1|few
TGTGCCAGCACCCTCAGCGGGGGGGCTTCAAGTGGGGAGCTGTTTTTT
CASTLSGGASSGELFF
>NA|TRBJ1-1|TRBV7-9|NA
TGTGCCAGCAGCTTATATCGTAAGGAGGAAGTCACTGAAGCTTTCTTT
CASSLYRKEEVTEAFF
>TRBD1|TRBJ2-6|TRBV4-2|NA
TGTGCCAGCTGGCCGGGACAGGGGACGAAAAACTCTGGGGCCAACGTCCTGACTTTC
CASWPGQGTKNSGANVLTF
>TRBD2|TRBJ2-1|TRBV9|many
TGTGCCAGCACAATAGCGGGAGGGACCTACAATGAGCAGTTCTTC
CASTIAGGTYNEQFF
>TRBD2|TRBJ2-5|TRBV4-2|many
TGTGCCAGCAGCCCTTACCATGCAGCGGGAGGGCAAGAGACCCAGTACTTC
CASSPYHAAGGQETQYF
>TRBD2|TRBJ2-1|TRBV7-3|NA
TGTGCCAGCAGTAAAACTGGCGGGAGAGGGCATGAGCAGTTCTTC
CASSKTGGRGHEQFF
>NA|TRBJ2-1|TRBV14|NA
TGTGCCAGCAGCTCGGGACTCCTCAATGAGCAGTTCTTC
CASSSGLLNEQFF
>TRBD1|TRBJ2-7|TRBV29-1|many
TGCAGCATCCGGGACAGGGGCGCTCAGCAGTACTTC
CSIRDRGAQQYF
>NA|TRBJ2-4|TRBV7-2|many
TGTGCCAGCAGCATTGGACTAGCCAAAAACATTCAGTACTTC
CASSIGLAKNIQYF
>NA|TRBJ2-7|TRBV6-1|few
TGTGCCAGCAGCGCGCTTCGGAGGGTTAACGAGCAGTACTTC
CASSALRRVNEQYF
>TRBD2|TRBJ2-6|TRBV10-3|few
TGTGCCATCACCCCTTCCAAGCGGGACTACTCTGGGGCCAACGTCCTGACTTTC
CAITPSKRDYSGANVLTF
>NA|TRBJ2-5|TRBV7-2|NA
TGTGCCAGCAGCTCGGGCGACTGGGAGACCCAGTACTTC
CASSSGDWETQYF
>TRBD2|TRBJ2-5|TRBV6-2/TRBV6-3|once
TGTGCCAGCAGTTACTCACCCCTAGCGGGGGGGTATGACCAAGAGACCCAGTACTTC
CASSYSPLAGGYDQETQYF
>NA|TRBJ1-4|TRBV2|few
TGTGCCAGCAGTGAATTGGTCACTAATGAAAAACTGTTTTTT
CASSELVTNEKLFF
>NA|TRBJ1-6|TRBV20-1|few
TGCAGTCTCAGGGAGAGTAATTCACCCCTCCACTTT
CSLRESNSPLHF
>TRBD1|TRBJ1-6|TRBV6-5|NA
TGTGCCAGCAGTTTCAGGACAGGGGAGGGAAATTCACCCCTCCACTTT
CASSFRTGEGNSPLHF
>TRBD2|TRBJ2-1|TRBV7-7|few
TGTGCCAGCAGCATAGACGGGACTAGCAATGAGCAGTTCTTC
CASSIDGTSNEQFF
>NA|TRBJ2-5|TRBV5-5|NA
TGTGCCAGCAGCTCCATCGGTTACACTATCCAAGAGACCCAGTACTTC
CASSSIGYTIQETQYF
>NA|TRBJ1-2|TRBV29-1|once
TGCAGCGTTGTAAAGGGAGATAGTGGCTACACCTTC
CSVVKGDSGYTF
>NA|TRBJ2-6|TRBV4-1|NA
TGCGCCAGCAGCCCCCGATACATTGGGGCCAACGTCCTGACTTTC
CASSPRYIGANVLTF
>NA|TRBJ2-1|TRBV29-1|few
TGCAGCGTTGAAAGGCGTGCGGGTTACAATGAGCAGTTCTTC
CSVERRAGYNEQFF
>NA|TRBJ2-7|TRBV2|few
TGTGCCAGCAGTGCGGCGGGGATTCACTACGAGCAGTACTTC
CASSAAGIHYEQYF
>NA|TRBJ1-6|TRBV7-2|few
TGTGCCAGCAGGCGGCACTCTGGAGATTCACCCCTCCACTTT
CASRRHSGDSPLHF
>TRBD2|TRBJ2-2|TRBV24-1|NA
TGTGCCACCAGCTCCCGGGCGGGACTAGGGTCAAACACCGGGGAGCTGTTTTTT
CATSSRAGLGSNTGELFF
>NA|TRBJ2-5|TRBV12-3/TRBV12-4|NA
TGTGCCAGCAGTGTCCTTTCGGTAGAGACCCAGTACTTC
CASSVLSVETQYF
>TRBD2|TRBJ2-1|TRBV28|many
TGTGCCAGCAGTCCACCGGGACTAGCTGCGTATGAGCAGTTCTTC
CASSPPGLAAYEQFF
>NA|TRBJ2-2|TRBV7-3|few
TGTGCCAGCAGCTTAATTCCGAGGGTAGACGGGTCCGGGGAGCTGTTTTTT
CASSLIPRVDGSGELFF
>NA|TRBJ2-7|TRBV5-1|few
TGCGCCAGCCGCACAAGGACGGACTACGAGCAGTACTTC
CASRTRTDYEQYF
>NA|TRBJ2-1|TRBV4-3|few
TGCGCCAGCAGCCAAGTGGGACGGGAGCAGTTCTTC
CASSQVGREQFF
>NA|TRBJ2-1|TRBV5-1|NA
TGCGCCAGCAGCCACGGCCTCTTCTACAATGAGCAGTTCTTC
CASSHGLFYNEQFF
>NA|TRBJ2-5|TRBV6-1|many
TGTGCCAGCCGAGAAACAGTGTACCAAGAGACCCAGTACTTC
CASRETVYQETQYF
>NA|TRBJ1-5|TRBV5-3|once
TGTGCCAGAAGATTACCCCGGGACACCAGAGGGCCCCAGCATTTT
CARRLPRDTRGPQHF
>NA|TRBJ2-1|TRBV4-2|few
TGTGCCAGCAGCCTGACTGTCCAGGGAGCCGAGCAGTTCTTC
CASSLTVQGAEQFF
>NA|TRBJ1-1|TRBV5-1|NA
TGCGCCAGCAGCTACCAGGACAGCCAAGGAACTGAAGCTTTCTTT
CASSYQDSQGTEAFF
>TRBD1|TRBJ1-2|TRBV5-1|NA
TGCGCCAGCAGCTTGGCCGGGCAGGGGGTATATGGCTACACCTTC
CASSLAGQGVYGYTF
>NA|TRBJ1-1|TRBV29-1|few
TGCAGCGGGACAAGGAACACTGAAGCTTTCTTT
CSGTRNTEAFF
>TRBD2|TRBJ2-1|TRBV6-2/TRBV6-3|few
TGTGCCAGCAGTTGGACTAGCTCCTACAATGAGCAGTTCTTC
CASSWTSSYNEQFF